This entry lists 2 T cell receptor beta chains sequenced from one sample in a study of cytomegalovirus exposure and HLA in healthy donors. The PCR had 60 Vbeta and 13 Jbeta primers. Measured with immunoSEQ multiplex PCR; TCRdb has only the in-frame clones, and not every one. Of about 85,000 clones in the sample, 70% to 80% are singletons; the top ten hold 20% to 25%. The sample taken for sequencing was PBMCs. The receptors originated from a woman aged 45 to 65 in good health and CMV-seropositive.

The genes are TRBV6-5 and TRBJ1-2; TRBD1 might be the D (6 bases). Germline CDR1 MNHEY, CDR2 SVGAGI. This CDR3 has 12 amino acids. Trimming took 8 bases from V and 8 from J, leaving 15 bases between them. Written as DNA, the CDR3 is TGTGCCAGCTCTTACGGGGGGCAAGGCTACACCTTC. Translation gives CASSYGGQGYTF.

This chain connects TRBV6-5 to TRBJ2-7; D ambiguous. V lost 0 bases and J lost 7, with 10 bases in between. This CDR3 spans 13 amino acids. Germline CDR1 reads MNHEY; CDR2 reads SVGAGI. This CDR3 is CASSYSASREQYV. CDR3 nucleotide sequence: TGTGCCAGCAGTTACTCTGCATCGAGGGAGCAGTACGTC.